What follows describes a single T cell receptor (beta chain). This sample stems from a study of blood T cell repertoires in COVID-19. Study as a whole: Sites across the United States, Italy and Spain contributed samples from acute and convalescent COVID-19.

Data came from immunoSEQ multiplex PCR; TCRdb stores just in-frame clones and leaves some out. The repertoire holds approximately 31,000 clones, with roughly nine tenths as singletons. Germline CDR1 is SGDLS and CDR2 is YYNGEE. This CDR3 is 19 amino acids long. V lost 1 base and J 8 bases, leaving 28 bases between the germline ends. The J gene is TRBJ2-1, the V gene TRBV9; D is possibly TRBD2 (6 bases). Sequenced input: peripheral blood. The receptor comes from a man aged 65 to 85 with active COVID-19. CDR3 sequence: CASSVSGSAAPGSNDEQFF. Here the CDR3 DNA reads TGTGCCAGCAGCGTATCAGGTTCGGCGGCCCCCGGGAGTAATGATGAGCAGTTCTTC.